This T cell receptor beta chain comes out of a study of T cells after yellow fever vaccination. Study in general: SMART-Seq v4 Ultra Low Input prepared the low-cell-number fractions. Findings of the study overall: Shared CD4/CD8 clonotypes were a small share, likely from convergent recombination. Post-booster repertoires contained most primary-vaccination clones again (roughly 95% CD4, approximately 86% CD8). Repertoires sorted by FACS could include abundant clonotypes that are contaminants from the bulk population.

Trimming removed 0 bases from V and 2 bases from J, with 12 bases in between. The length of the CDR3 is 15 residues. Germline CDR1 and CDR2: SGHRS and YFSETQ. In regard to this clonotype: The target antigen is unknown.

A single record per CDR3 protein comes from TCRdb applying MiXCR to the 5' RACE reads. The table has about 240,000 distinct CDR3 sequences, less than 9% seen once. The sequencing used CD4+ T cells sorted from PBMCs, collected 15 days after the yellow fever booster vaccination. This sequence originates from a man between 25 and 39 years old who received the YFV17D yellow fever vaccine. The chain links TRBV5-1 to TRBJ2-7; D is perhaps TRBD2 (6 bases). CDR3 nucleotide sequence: TGCGCCAGCAGCTTGGTGGCGGAGGGGACCTACGAGCAGTACTTC. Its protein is CASSLVAEGTYEQYF. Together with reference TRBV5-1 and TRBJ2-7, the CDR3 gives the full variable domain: KAGVTQTPRYLIKTRGQQVTLSCSPISGHRSVSWYQQTPGQGLQFLFEYFSETQRNKGNFPGRFSGRQFSNSRSEMNVSTLELGDSALYLCASSLVAEGTYEQYFGPGTRLTVT.